The sequence of this TCR beta chain was determined in a study of PD-1 blockade in classical Hodgkin lymphoma. Concerning this clone itself: The antigen is unknown.

Using immunoSEQ multiplex PCR, the repertoire was profiled, and TCRdb retains in-frame clones only, with some absent. The sample lists about 93,000 clones, more than 70% occurring once. Study results and limitations: Complete responders' baseline diversity resembled that of newly diagnosed patients.

V was trimmed by 2 bases and J by 3 bases, leaving 5 bases between them. CDR3 length: 13 amino acids. Germline V gene sequence: CDR1 SGHDT, CDR2 YYEEEE. Specified time point: cycle 4 day 1 (C4D1), after 5 to 7 weeks of nivolumab. All patients experienced relapse after autologous stem cell transplantation, and brentuximab vedotin exposure was variable. The sequences come from peripheral blood mononuclear cells (PBMCs), collected before the fourth cycle of nivolumab. This sequence was found in a human donor with classical Hodgkin lymphoma. The V and J genes are TRBV5-6 and TRBJ2-2; D is ambiguous. DNA of the CDR3: TGTGCCAGCAGCTTCTCTTACACCGGGGAGCTGTTTTTT. It is translated as CASSFSYTGELFF.